This T cell receptor beta chain was found in a study of blood T cell repertoires in COVID-19. Whole-study context: Sites across the United States, Italy and Spain contributed samples from acute and convalescent COVID-19. T cells, B-cell-depleted T cells, or PBMCs supplied cDNA or gDNA.

With 7 bases removed from V and 1 base from J, the gap between germline ends came to 13 bases. The CDR3 has 14 residues. Germline values: CDR1 MNHEY, CDR2 SVGAGI. Methods used by the authors: Reference gene primer amplification in the assay estimated nucleated cell counts. Here immunoSEQ multiplex PCR was the method, and the copy in TCRdb shows in-frame clones only, minus some. The V and J calls and the clone size are those of that table, but D and trimming were determined from the DNA. The repertoire has just over 650,000 clones, more than 80% of them found once; the top ten carry roughly 0.25%. This TCR derives from a young woman with acute or convalescent COVID-19. The chain uses TRBV6-5 and TRBJ1-1; D unclear. The sequencing input was peripheral blood. CDR3 bases: TGTGCCAGCACCAGGAGGCAGAAGAACACTGAAGCTTTCTTT. It specifies CASTRRQKNTEAFF.